The present TCR beta chain was sequenced within a study of beta chain features in type 1 diabetes. Study outcomes and limitations: Over-representation of high TCR-expressing cells was a possible consequence of cDNA sequencing. People with Type 1 diabetes carried modestly yet significantly shorter TCRB CDR3s in all four CD4+ subsets.

The whole isolated RNA underwent reverse transcription, so sequencing captured expressed TCRB transcripts. The repertoire was sequenced with immunoSEQ multiplex PCR; TCRdb's copy has only in-frame clones and lacks some. Of over 200,000 clones listed, 11% are singletons. This clone has only a few counts. The antigen remains unidentified. V was pared by 0 bases and J by 4 bases, with 3 bases of the junction left unmatched. The CDR3 has 15 amino acids. CDR1 SGHDN and CDR2 FVKESK come from the germline V gene. The TCR originated in a young man with type 1 diabetes. Sequenced input: naive CD4+ T cells from blood. The V gene is TRBV14, the J gene TRBJ1-5; 7 bases match TRBD1. Written as DNA, the CDR3 is TGTGCCAGCAGCCAAGATACAGGGGCAAATCAGCCCCAGCATTTT. Translating it yields CASSQDTGANQPQHF.